A single sample gave rise to the 31 T cell receptor beta chains below, sequenced in a study of T cell clonotyping in hematopoietic cell transplantation. Measured with immunoSEQ multiplex PCR; TCRdb has only the in-frame clones, and not every one. In the table there are approximately 75,000 clones, 94% of which are singletons. Sequencing was carried out using peripheral blood mononuclear cells. Every receptor here comes from a middle-aged man in good health. Some clones in this sample may be carry-over from other donors' samples.

The V call is TRBV28, the J call TRBJ1-1; maybe TRBD1 (6 bases). V lost 2 bases and J lost 7, with 8 bases in between. CDR1 MDHEN and CDR2 SYDVKM come from the germline V gene. This CDR3 has 12 residues. In nucleotides, the CDR3 is TGTGCCAGCAGTTTACTACAGGGTGAAGCTTTCTTT. Protein product: CASSLLQGEAFF.

J is TRBJ1-4 and V is TRBV7-2; no definite D call. This CDR3 contains 16 residues. Germline lookup yields CDR1 SGHTA and CDR2 FQGNSA. V lost 3 bases and J 0 bases, leaving 11 bases between the germline ends. The CDR3 DNA reads TGTGCCAGCAGCTTGGGCCTATTTTCAACTAATGAAAAACTGTTTTTT. Residues: CASSLGLFSTNEKLFF.

The V and J genes are TRBV18 and TRBJ2-7, with 8 bases matching TRBD1. With 3 bases clipped from V and 4 bases from J, the junction kept 11 bases outside the gene matches. The CDR3 length is 16 residues. CDR1 is KGHSH and CDR2 is LQKENI in the germline V gene. CDR3 protein: CASSPKVSGGSYEQYF. CDR3 in DNA: TGTGCCAGCTCACCTAAGGTCTCAGGGGGCTCGTACGAGCAGTACTTC.

This clone has only one observation. The chain combines TRBV10-3 with TRBJ1-5; D gene ambiguous. Trimming cost V 0 bases and J 3 bases, with 9 bases left between them. The CDR3 consists of 15 residues. Germline V gene lookup returns CDR1 ENHRY and CDR2 SYGVKD. In DNA, the CDR3 is TGTGCCATCAGTGAGTCTGAGCTGTACAATCAGCCCCAGCATTTT. Its protein is CAISESELYNQPQHF.

The count of this clone is one. The chain employs TRBV6-6 and TRBJ1-5, with unresolved D. The CDR3 is 16 residues long. Trimming removed 2 bases at V and 3 bases at J, with 14 bases between. Germline values: CDR1 MNHNY, CDR2 SVGAGI (reference sequence). In DNA, the CDR3 is TGTGCCAGCAGTTACGGGTTCCAGCCCACCAATCAGCCCCAGCATTTT. Translating it yields CASSYGFQPTNQPQHF.

The chain links TRBV14 to TRBJ1-1; 9 nucleotides align to TRBD1. This CDR3 contains 16 residues. CDR1 is SGHDN, CDR2 FVKESK, per germline. V shed 3 bases and J 4 bases; nucleotides not matched to a gene: 9. This CDR3 is CASSHRTGVRGTEAFF. In DNA, the CDR3 is TGTGCCAGCAGCCACCGGACAGGGGTGCGGGGCACTGAAGCTTTCTTT.

The genes are TRBV28 and TRBJ1-2; D call uncertain. The CDR3 consists of 15 residues. Germline loops: CDR1 MDHEN, CDR2 SYDVKM. Trimming removed 2 bases from V and 1 base from J, with 11 bases in between. CDR3 nucleotides: TGTGCCAGCAGTTTAGGTTGGCAGTTTAACTATGGCTACACCTTC. This encodes CASSLGWQFNYGYTF.

This clone was observed a single time. The rearrangement joins TRBV29-1 to TRBJ2-7; 8 nucleotides agree with TRBD2. The length of the CDR3 is 15 residues. V shed 1 base, J shed 2 bases, and the junction held 7 bases outside the gene matches. Germline-derived CDR1 and CDR2 are SQVTM and ANQGSEA. In nucleotides, the CDR3 is TGCAGCGTTGAAGTTGTCGAGCGGGGGCCCTACGAGCAGTACTTC. It is translated as CSVEVVERGPYEQYF.

V is TRBV18 and J is TRBJ1-6; 7 bases map to TRBD1. V lost 3 bases to trimming and J lost 2 bases; unmatched junction nucleotides: 4. The CDR3 runs to 16 residues. Germline lookup yields CDR1 KGHSH and CDR2 LQKENI. CDR3 sequence (DNA): TGTGCCAGCTCACCCACAGGGGACGCCTATAATTCACCCCTCCACTTT. The encoded protein is CASSPTGDAYNSPLHF.

The chain carries TRBV9 and TRBJ1-3; D not resolved. The germline CDR1 and CDR2 sequences are SGDLS and YYNGEE. V lost 6 bases and J 0 bases, leaving 7 bases between the germline ends. There are 13 residues in the CDR3. CDR3 sequence: CASTLRSGNTIYF. CDR3 in DNA: TGTGCCAGCACCCTCCGCTCTGGAAACACCATATATTTT.

The chain recombines TRBV4-1 with TRBJ1-3, with a possible D match to TRBD1 (5 bases). Germline values: CDR1 MGHRA, CDR2 YSYEKL. The V gene lost 4 bases and the J gene lost 1 base, with 8 bases spanning the gap. The CDR3 is 14 amino acids. Written as DNA, the CDR3 is TGCGCCAGCAGCCCCCAGGGATCTGGAAACACCATATATTTT. Translation: CASSPQGSGNTIYF.

The chain couples TRBV11-2 to TRBJ2-7; the match to TRBD2 covers 13 bases. Germline lookup yields CDR1 SGHAT and CDR2 FQNNGV. The CDR3 has 16 amino acids. The junction had 5 bases not matched to a gene; V was cut back by 5 bases and J by 1 base. The chain's CDR3 is CASSPSLAGGSYEQYF. CDR3 in DNA: TGTGCCAGCAGCCCTTCACTAGCGGGAGGGTCCTACGAGCAGTACTTC. Full variable domain (rest looked up from reference TRBV11-2 and TRBJ2-7): EAGVAQSPRYKIIEKRQSVAFWCNPISGHATLYWYQQILGQGPKLLIQFQNNGVVDDSQLPKDRFSAERLKGVDSTLKIQPAKLEDSAVYLCASSPSLAGGSYEQYFGPGTRLTVT.

V usage is TRBV11-1 and J usage is TRBJ2-2; D gene ambiguous. This CDR3 has 14 residues. Trimming shortened V by 1 base and J by 5 bases, and 8 bases separated the two germline ends. Germline CDR1 is SGHAT and CDR2 is FQDESV (reference sequence). The CDR3 DNA reads TGTGCCAGCAGCTTAGGCTCACGGACCGGGGAGCTGTTTTTT. Translating it yields CASSLGSRTGELFF. Combining the CDR3 with reference TRBV11-1 and TRBJ2-2 gives the whole variable domain EAEVAQSPRYKITEKSQAVAFWCDPISGHATLYWYRQILGQGPELLVQFQDESVVDDSQLPKDRFSAERLKGVDSTLKIQPAELGDSAMYLCASSLGSRTGELFFGEGSRLTVL.

The chain carries TRBV19 and TRBJ2-7, with 7 nucleotides matching TRBD1. Germline V gene lookup returns CDR1 LNHDA and CDR2 SQIVND (reference sequence). V shed 6 bases, J shed 4 bases, and the junction held 9 bases outside the gene matches. This CDR3 has 14 residues. Written as DNA, the CDR3 is TGTGCCAGTAGCAGTCCGGGACAGTCTTACGAGCAGTACTTC. Its translation is CASSSPGQSYEQYF.

This chain joins TRBV6-6 and TRBJ2-2, with a possible D match to TRBD1 (6 bases). The germline V gene encodes CDR1 MNHNY and CDR2 SVGAGI (reference sequence). The CDR3 runs 14 residues. The V and J ends lost 5 bases and 6 bases respectively, with 13 bases between them. The CDR3 nucleotides are TGTGCCAGCAGTACCGGGACATCCTCCGGGGAGCTGTTTTTT. Translation: CASSTGTSSGELFF.

The chain joins TRBV28 to TRBJ2-2; 8 bases are a match to TRBD1. CDR3 length: 15 amino acids. Germline V gives CDR1 MDHEN, CDR2 SYDVKM. J gave up 6 bases and V 6 bases, and 9 bases lay outside the gene matches. The CDR3 DNA reads TGTGCCAGCAGGCCAGGGGGCGCAGGCTCCGGGGAGCTGTTTTTT. Encoded protein: CASRPGGAGSGELFF. Filled out from reference TRBV28 and TRBJ2-2, the complete variable domain reads DVKVTQSSRYLVKRTGEKVFLECVQDMDHENMFWYRQDPGLGLRLIYFSYDVKMKEKGDIPEGYSVSREKKERFSLILESASTNQTSMYLCASRPGGAGSGELFFGEGSRLTVL.

This CDR3 is CASSLGNQGSTEAFF. As DNA, the CDR3 is TGTGCCAGCAGCTTAGGAAATCAGGGTAGCACTGAAGCTTTCTTT. The chain is built from TRBV7-2 and TRBJ1-1, with D perhaps matching TRBD1 (5 bases). This CDR3 comprises 15 residues. The germline V gene has CDR1 SGHTA and CDR2 FQGNSA. The germline V and J ends were trimmed by 1 base and 4 bases, with 13 bases remaining between them.

The chain recombines TRBV7-2 with TRBJ1-5, with a tentative D call TRBD1 (5 bases). V was trimmed by 8 bases and J by 0 bases, leaving 8 bases between them. This CDR3 region has 13 residues. In germline, CDR1 is SGHTA, CDR2 FQGNSA. CDR3 sequence: CASGGSSNQPQHF. The CDR3, as DNA: TGTGCCAGCGGGGGGAGTAGCAATCAGCCCCAGCATTTT.

The chain recombines TRBV6-5 with TRBJ2-2; maybe TRBD2 (5 bases). Germline V gene lookup returns CDR1 MNHEY and CDR2 SVGAGI. The CDR3 covers 16 residues. The V end was cut by 2 bases, the J end by 1 base, with 11 bases between. CDR3 nucleotides: TGTGCCAGCAGTTACGAGGGCAGACTGAACACCGGGGAGCTGTTTTTT. Its translation is CASSYEGRLNTGELFF.

CDR3 nucleotides: TGTGCCAGCACCCGGGACACGACCACAGATACGCAGTATTTT. It is translated as CASTRDTTTDTQYF. The chain has TRBV7-9 and TRBJ2-3, with D possibly matching TRBD1 (6 bases). In germline, CDR1 is SEHNR, CDR2 FQNEAQ (reference sequence). V was clipped by 7 bases and J by 2 bases, with 13 bases between them. The CDR3 is made up of 14 amino acids. The full variable domain, completed using reference TRBV7-9 and TRBJ2-3, is DTGVSQNPRHKITKRGQNVTFRCDPISEHNRLYWYRQTLGQGPEFLTYFQNEAQLEKSRLLSDRFSAERPKGSFSTLEIQRTEQGDSAMYLCASTRDTTTDTQYFGPGTRLTVL.

The chain carries TRBV4-3 and TRBJ2-3; D perhaps matches TRBD2 (5 bases). This CDR3 is built from 15 residues. Germline CDR1 reads LGHNA; CDR2 reads YSLEER. Trimming stripped 0 bases from V and 0 bases from J, with 7 bases between. The CDR3 is CASSQDTSSTDTQYF. The DNA for the CDR3 is TGCGCCAGCAGCCAAGATACTAGTAGCACAGATACGCAGTATTTT.

V and J are TRBV28 and TRBJ2-4, with D possibly matching TRBD2 (5 bases). Trimming stripped 3 bases from V and 0 bases from J, with 15 bases between. This CDR3 has 17 amino acids. Germline loops: CDR1 MDHEN, CDR2 SYDVKM. CDR3 sequence (DNA): TGTGCCAGCAGTTTTTTGAGGACTTCTTTAGCCAAAAACATTCAGTACTTC. Translated, it gives CASSFLRTSLAKNIQYF.

The chain carries TRBV4-2 and TRBJ2-1; no firm D call. The CDR3 spans 13 residues. In germline, CDR1 is LGHNA, CDR2 YNFKEQ. V lost 1 base and J lost 4, with 5 bases in between. The CDR3 is CASSQGSYNEQFF. The CDR3 DNA is TGTGCCAGCAGCCAAGGTAGTTACAATGAGCAGTTCTTC.

V usage is TRBV4-2 and J usage is TRBJ2-3; weak D call: TRBD2 (6 bases). Germline values: CDR1 LGHNA, CDR2 YNFKEQ. There are 14 residues in the CDR3. V shed 0 bases and J shed 5 bases, with 9 bases lying between them. DNA for the CDR3: TGTGCCAGCAGCCAAGATAGGAGGGGAGATACGCAGTATTTT. Amino acids: CASSQDRRGDTQYF.

This chain connects TRBV6-1 to TRBJ1-5, with a tentative D call TRBD1 (6 bases). Between the trimmed V and J ends, which lost 4 bases and 2 bases, there was a span of 21 bases. Per germline, CDR1 MNHNS and CDR2 SASEGT. This CDR3 contains 18 residues. The DNA of the CDR3 is TGTGCCAGCAGTGTGAGGGACAACCGGGGGTCCGGCAATCAGCCCCAGCATTTT. It codes for CASSVRDNRGSGNQPQHF.

This chain links TRBV27 with TRBJ1-6, with D unresolved. The CDR3 extends over 16 amino acids. In germline, CDR1 is MNHEY, CDR2 SMNVEV (reference sequence). V was cut by 5 bases and J by 0 bases, with 11 bases left in between. The CDR3, as DNA: TGTGCCAGCAGTCCCCAACAGAGCTCCTATAATTCACCCCTCCACTTT. This sequence encodes CASSPQQSSYNSPLHF.

The V and J genes are TRBV5-4 and TRBJ2-7, with TRBD2 identical over 7 bases. J was trimmed by 6 bases and V by 4 bases; bases with no gene match: 10. The CDR3 totals 14 residues. The germline CDR1 and CDR2 sequences are SGHNT and YYREEE (reference sequence). The CDR3 spells CASSTERDRGEQYF. The CDR3 region has the DNA TGTGCCAGCAGCACGGAGCGGGATAGGGGCGAGCAGTACTTC.

The chain has TRBV6-1 and TRBJ2-3; D tentatively fits TRBD1 or TRBD2 (6 bases each). The CDR3 loop spans 18 amino acids. The germline V gene has CDR1 MNHNS and CDR2 SASEGT. Trimming removed 2 bases from V and 5 bases from J, with 23 bases in between. The CDR3 nucleotides read TGTGCCAGCAGTGAAAGGGGGGCCGGGACCATAAAGGGAGATACGCAGTATTTT. This gives the protein CASSERGAGTIKGDTQYF.

The chain joins TRBV10-3 to TRBJ2-2, with TRBD1 matching over 7 bases. With V trimmed by 4 bases and J by 0 bases, 20 bases remained unmatched. Germline assignment: CDR1 ENHRY and CDR2 SYGVKD. The length of the CDR3 is 21 residues. CDR3 nucleotides: TGTGCCATCAGTGGTAGAGGACAGGCGATCACTCGAAATTCGAACACCGGGGAGCTGTTTTTT. This translates into CAISGRGQAITRNSNTGELFF.

The rearrangement links TRBV4-1 to TRBJ1-1; 8 bases agree with TRBD1. This CDR3 has 16 amino acids. CDR1 and CDR2 from the germline V gene are MGHRA and YSYEKL. V trimming: 3 bases; J trimming: 4 bases; junction bases outside the gene matches: 10. DNA of the CDR3: TGCGCCAGCAGCCAGACTTCCCTCAGGGGGCCCACTGAAGCTTTCTTT. It specifies CASSQTSLRGPTEAFF.

In its sample, this clone was seen once. J is TRBJ2-7 and V is TRBV6-5; the match to TRBD2 covers 7 bases. This CDR3 is built from 15 residues. After removal of 0 bases from V and 4 bases from J, the junction contained 6 bases not matched to a gene. The germline V gene encodes CDR1 MNHEY and CDR2 SVGAGI. CDR3 in DNA: TGTGCCAGCAGTTACTCTGGGGGGAGGGAATACGAGCAGTACTTC. Its protein product is CASSYSGGREYEQYF.